One sample yielded the 8 T cell receptor beta chains listed below, sequenced in a study of vaccination and CD4 T cells after COVID-19. With the Oncomine TCR Beta short-read assay, DNA from cultured CD4+ T cells was sequenced. TCRdb reprocessed the PCR reads with MiXCR, giving one entry per CDR3 protein. The sample has 15,000 to 20,000 distinct CDR3 sequences; under 60% are singletons. Treatment: roughly 10-day PBMC culture with coronavirus spike peptide pools or control peptides (ViraFEST assay). Which antigens these TCRs recognize remains unknown. Sample: CD4+ T cells from blood, cultured in vitro, taken after SARS-CoV-2 vaccination. The receptors come from a human donor who had recovered from COVID-19.

The chain is built from TRBV6-5 and TRBJ1-3; D gene ambiguous. Per germline, CDR1 MNHEY and CDR2 SVGAGI. CDR3 size: 15 residues. Trimming stripped 0 bases from V and 2 bases from J, with 8 bases between. For the CDR3, the DNA is TGTGCCAGCAGTTACTCTGACGGGGCTGGAAACACCATATATTTT. It specifies CASSYSDGAGNTIYF.

This clonotype counts as medium-sized (0.01 to 0.1%). The chain links TRBV7-9 to TRBJ1-2; 7 nucleotides line up with TRBD1. CDR1 is SEHNR and CDR2 is FQNEAQ in the germline V gene (reference sequence). Trimming took 5 bases from V and 4 from J; bases not matched to a gene: 4. This CDR3 has 13 residues. The CDR3 DNA reads TGTGCCAGCAGCGGGACAGTGAGCTATGGCTACACCTTC. Translating gives CASSGTVSYGYTF.

This clonotype was seen once. V usage is TRBV12-3 or TRBV12-4 and J usage is TRBJ1-2; 7 positions agree with TRBD1. The CDR3 length is 13 residues. Trimming cost V 3 bases and J 6 bases; bases outside gene matches: 4. The CDR3 sequence is CASSFVQGHGYTF. Written as DNA, the CDR3 is TGTGCCAGCAGTTTTGTACAGGGGCATGGCTACACCTTC.

The J gene is TRBJ1-1, the V gene TRBV7-3, with D tentatively TRBD1 (5 bases). Germline V gene sequence: CDR1 SGHTA, CDR2 FQGTGA. CDR3 length: 15 residues. The V gene lost 8 bases and the J gene lost 7 bases, with 23 bases spanning the gap. The CDR3 nucleotides are TGTGCCAGCTGTCTAGGGGCCGGGGGGAGCGGTGAAGCTTTCTTT. As protein: CASCLGAGGSGEAFF.

The chain combines TRBV12-3 or TRBV12-4 with TRBJ1-1; possibly TRBD1 for D (5 bases). Trimming removed 2 bases at V and 7 bases at J, with 5 bases between. The CDR3 totals 11 residues. The CDR3 protein is CASSLRGEAFF. CDR3 coding DNA: TGTGCCAGCAGTTTAAGGGGTGAAGCTTTCTTT.

The chain has TRBV20-1 and TRBJ2-5; 9 bases match TRBD1. This CDR3 comprises 14 residues. Germline lookup yields CDR1 DFQATT and CDR2 SNEGSKA (reference sequence). V lost 6 bases to trimming and J lost 5 bases; unmatched junction nucleotides: 10. CDR3 loop: CSAIGGQGRETQYF. The CDR3, as DNA: TGCAGTGCCATAGGGGGACAGGGCCGGGAGACCCAGTACTTC.

The chain is built from TRBV12-3 or TRBV12-4 and TRBJ1-5, with 7 bases lining up with TRBD1. J was trimmed by 3 bases and V by 6 bases; bases with no gene match: 8. The length of the CDR3 is 15 residues. CDR3 in amino acids: CASRAGQNHNQPQHF. The CDR3 DNA sequence: TGTGCCAGCAGGGCGGGACAGAACCACAATCAGCCCCAGCATTTT.

This sequence joins TRBV6-1 and TRBJ1-2; 7 nucleotides line up with TRBD1. The CDR3 has 15 amino acids. V shed 10 bases and J 6 bases; nucleotides not matched to a gene: 17. From germline, CDR1 is MNHNS and CDR2 SASEGT. CDR3 DNA sequence: TGTGCCACGACCCCGATGACAGGGATTCTCGATGGCTACACCTTC. Protein product: CATTPMTGILDGYTF.